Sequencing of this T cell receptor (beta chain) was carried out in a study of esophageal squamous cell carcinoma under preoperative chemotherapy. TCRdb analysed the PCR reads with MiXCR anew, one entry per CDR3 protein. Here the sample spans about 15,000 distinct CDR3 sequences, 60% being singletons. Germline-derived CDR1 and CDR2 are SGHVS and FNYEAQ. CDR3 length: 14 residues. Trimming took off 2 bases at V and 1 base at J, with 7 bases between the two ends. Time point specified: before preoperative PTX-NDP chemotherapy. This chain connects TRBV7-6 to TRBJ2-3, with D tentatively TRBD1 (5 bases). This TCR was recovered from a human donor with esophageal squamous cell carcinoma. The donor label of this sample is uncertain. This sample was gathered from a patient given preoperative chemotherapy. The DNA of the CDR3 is TGTGCCAGCAGCTTACCCAGGGGCACAGATACGCAGTATTTT. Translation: CASSLPRGTDTQYF.